Following are 9 T cell receptor beta chains from one sample sequenced in a study of blood T cell repertoires in COVID-19 (dated by TCRdb to 2020 to 2021). Library preparation used the immunoSEQ multiplex PCR assay. Drawn from immuneACCESS, this table holds only the in-frame rearrangements with V and J called that TCRdb kept. Clones are partly lost; checked studies trace under half to an unresolved V gene and leave the rest unexplained. In all, the sample holds approximately 500,000 clones, and about 89% of those were seen once. The ten largest clones represent around 7.8% of the sample. Sequenced sample: peripheral blood. These receptors all come from a woman between 50 and 59 years old with COVID-19, enrolled during active disease.

The V and J genes are TRBV5-1 and TRBJ1-6, with TRBD1 matching over 9 bases. Germline loops: CDR1 SGHRS, CDR2 YFSETQ. This CDR3 contains 14 residues. The trim removed 5 bases at V and 7 bases at J, leaving 4 bases unmatched. CDR3 protein: CASSPGQGNSPLHF. The CDR3 DNA is TGCGCCAGCAGTCCGGGACAGGGCAATTCACCCCTCCACTTT. Combining the CDR3 with reference TRBV5-1 and TRBJ1-6 gives the whole variable domain KAGVTQTPRYLIKTRGQQVTLSCSPISGHRSVSWYQQTPGQGLQFLFEYFSETQRNKGNFPGRFSGRQFSNSRSEMNVSTLELGDSALYLCASSPGQGNSPLHFGNGTRLTVT.

V is TRBV13 and J is TRBJ1-1; D ambiguous. The CDR3 length is 17 residues. CDR1 PRHDT and CDR2 FYEKMQ come from the germline V gene (reference sequence). V shed 5 bases and J shed 0 bases, with 19 bases lying between them. The CDR3 coding sequence is TGTGCCAGCAGCCCACACGGGTCCTCGGGGATGAACACTGAAGCTTTCTTT. This codes for CASSPHGSSGMNTEAFF.

This chain uses TRBV5-6 with TRBJ1-4, with TRBD1 as a possible D gene (6 bases). This CDR3 is 16 amino acids long. Germline assignment: CDR1 SGHDT and CDR2 YYEEEE. V was trimmed by 4 bases and J by 1 base, leaving 14 bases between them. The CDR3 spells CASSLYTGRTNEKLFF. CDR3 bases: TGTGCCAGCAGCCTCTATACAGGGCGAACTAATGAAAAACTGTTTTTT.

The V gene is TRBV7-2, the J gene TRBJ2-3, with unresolved D. Germline V gene data show CDR1 as SGHTA and CDR2 as FQGNSA. The CDR3 length is 13 residues. V gave up 7 bases and J gave up 1 base, with 9 bases separating them. This chain's CDR3 is CASTHVGTDTQYF. As DNA, the CDR3 is TGTGCCAGCACCCATGTTGGCACAGATACGCAGTATTTT.

The chain uses TRBV24-1 and TRBJ2-2; maybe TRBD1 (5 bases). Germline CDR1 and CDR2: KGHDR and SFDVKD. Trimming cost V 0 bases and J 6 bases, with 7 bases left between them. The CDR3 extends over 14 amino acids. CDR3: CATSDLAGSGELFF. CDR3 bases: TGTGCCACCAGTGATTTGGCAGGGTCCGGGGAGCTGTTTTTT.

The rearrangement uses TRBV3-1 (or the pseudogene TRBV3-2) and TRBJ2-1, with TRBD2 matching over 8 bases. Germline assignment: CDR1 LGHDT and CDR2 YNNKEL (reference sequence). The CDR3 is made up of 14 amino acids. J was trimmed by 9 bases and V by 2 bases; bases with no gene match: 6. Here the CDR3 DNA reads TGTGCCAGCAGCCAAAGGGCAGCGGGGGTTGAGCAGTTCTTC. Translated, it gives CASSQRAAGVEQFF.

This chain joins TRBV10-3 and TRBJ1-2, with no clear D. Between the trimmed V and J ends, which lost 6 bases and 0 bases, there was a span of 14 bases. The CDR3 spans 15 residues. Germline values: CDR1 ENHRY, CDR2 SYGVKD. CDR3 protein: CAISNSAIPNYGYTF. In nucleotides, the CDR3 is TGTGCCATCAGCAACTCAGCGATACCTAACTATGGCTACACCTTC.

The V gene is TRBV6-2 or TRBV6-3, the J gene TRBJ1-1; the match to TRBD1 covers 9 bases. J lost 8 bases, V lost 5 bases, and 9 bases had no gene match. This CDR3 spans 14 amino acids. Per germline, CDR1 MNHEY and CDR2 SVGEGT. The CDR3, as DNA: TGTGCCAGCAGTGCCCCCACAGGGGGCAACGAAGCTTTCTTT. It codes for CASSAPTGGNEAFF.

The V gene is TRBV10-2, the J gene TRBJ1-1; weak D call: TRBD1 (5 bases). Trimming shortened V by 2 bases and J by 3 bases, and 13 bases separated the two germline ends. The CDR3 is 15 residues long. From germline, CDR1 is WSHSY and CDR2 SAAADI. CDR3 in amino acids: CASSEVLTGDTEAFF. CDR3 coding DNA: TGCGCCAGCAGTGAGGTCTTAACAGGAGACACTGAAGCTTTCTTT.